This is a list of T cell receptor beta chains from one sample in a study of T cells in Graves' hyperthyroidism and ophthalmopathy. Each CDR3 protein gets one entry after TCRdb re-called the multiplex PCR reads with MiXCR. Of about 560,000 distinct CDR3 sequences listed, roughly 17% were seen once; the top ten hold 18%. The sequencing sample was made of blood. These receptors all come from a woman aged 18-29 years with Graves' hyperthyroidism. The CDR3 runs from the conserved cysteine through the conserved F or W. A D gene is named only where the DNA matches it firmly. Rows give clone size only sometimes, using once, few, many, or a class for an expanded clone.

J	length	size	D	V	DNA	CDR3
TRBJ2-7	14	few	TRBD1	TRBV7-6	TGTGCCAGCAGCTTAGGGACAGGGGGCCTCGAGCAGTACTTC	CASSLGTGGLEQYF
TRBJ2-3	14	many	-	TRBV3-1	TGTGCCAGCAGCCTAGAGGGTCGGGGAGGTACGCAGTATTTT	CASSLEGRGGTQYF
TRBJ2-7	14	many	TRBD1	TRBV28	TGTGCCAGCAGTTACGACAGGGTGTCCTACGAGCAGTACTTC	CASSYDRVSYEQYF
TRBJ1-1	15	-	TRBD1	TRBV4-1	TGCGCCAGCAGCCAGGCCAGGGGGAGGAACACTGAAGCTTTCTTT	CASSQARGRNTEAFF
TRBJ1-1	16	many	-	TRBV12-5	TGTGCTAGTGGTTTGGTACACACGGGGAGGGCCACTGAAGCTTTCTTT	CASGLVHTGRATEAFF
TRBJ1-2	12	-	-	TRBV28	TGTGCCAGCAGTCCATTCAACTATGGCTACACCTTC	CASSPFNYGYTF
TRBJ1-5	17	many	-	TRBV7-8	TGTGCCAGCAGCTTAGCGCCGACCCTTAGTAGCAATCAGCCCCAGCATTTT	CASSLAPTLSSNQPQHF
TRBJ1-4	12	many	-	TRBV28	TGTGCCAGCTTAGGCAGTGGTGAAAAACTGTTTTTT	CASLGSGEKLFF
TRBJ2-4	14	many	-	TRBV7-2	TGTGCCAGCAGCTTAGCGAGGGGGGGAAACATTCAGTACTTC	CASSLARGGNIQYF
TRBJ2-2	17	few	TRBD2	TRBV19	TGTGCCAGTAGTATACTAGCGGGAGTAGCGAACACCGGGGAGCTGTTTTTT	CASSILAGVANTGELFF
TRBJ2-5	12	few	-	TRBV12-3/TRBV12-4	TGTGCCAGCAGTAATTTCTCGGAGACCCAGTACTTC	CASSNFSETQYF
TRBJ2-7	13	few	TRBD2	TRBV20-1	TGCAGTGCCCAAGGACTAGGCCCTTACGAGCAGTACTTC	CSAQGLGPYEQYF
TRBJ2-1	15	-	TRBD2	TRBV5-1	TGCGCCAGCAGCGAGGGACTAGCGGGAGTGTCTGAGCAGTTCTTC	CASSEGLAGVSEQFF
TRBJ2-5	14	-	-	TRBV28	TGTGCCAACAGTCTTCCGGGGCCGCGGGAGACCCAGTACTTC	CANSLPGPRETQYF
TRBJ2-7	13	few	-	TRBV3-1	TGTGCACTCAGAGGGGCGGCCGGCGACGAGCAGTACTTC	CALRGAAGDEQYF
TRBJ1-2	13	-	TRBD1	TRBV7-9	TGTGCCAGCAGCTTATCAGGGGGCAAAGGCTACACCTTC	CASSLSGGKGYTF
TRBJ1-1	13	many	TRBD1	TRBV2	TGTGCCAGCAGCGACAGGGGGTACACTGAAGCTTTCTTT	CASSDRGYTEAFF
TRBJ2-3	15	-	-	TRBV29-1	TGCAGCGTTGAGGTCAGGGGAAGGAGCACAGATACGCAGTATTTT	CSVEVRGRSTDTQYF
TRBJ2-7	15	-	-	TRBV9	TGTGCCAGCAGCGTAGGACAGACTACCCTCTACGAGCGGTACTTC	CASSVGQTTLYERYF
TRBJ2-5	15	medium-sized	TRBD2	TRBV7-2	TGTGCCAGCAGCTTACTGGGACTAGCGGGGGAGACCCAGTACTTC	CASSLLGLAGETQYF
TRBJ2-1	17	many	TRBD2	TRBV6-1	TGTGCCAGCAGTTACTTGGGTACTAGCGGGAGGGGCAATGAGCAGTTCTTC	CASSYLGTSGRGNEQFF
TRBJ2-7	13	many	-	TRBV7-9	TGTGCCAGCAGCTTAGGACGGGGAGGAGAGCAGTACTTC	CASSLGRGGEQYF
TRBJ2-5	13	many	TRBD2	TRBV6-1	TGTGCCAGCGCACGGGGGGGGCAAGAGACCCAGTACTTC	CASARGGQETQYF
TRBJ2-3	17	few	TRBD2	TRBV4-2	TGTGCCAGCAGCCAAGAAGGGACTAGCGGGAACAGGGATACGCAGTATTTT	CASSQEGTSGNRDTQYF
TRBJ1-1	13	many	-	TRBV5-1	TGCGCCAGCAGCTACGTTATGAACACTGAAGCTTTCTTT	CASSYVMNTEAFF
TRBJ1-4	15	few	-	TRBV28	TGTGCCAGCACTATAAGACCTGCAACTAATGAAAAACTGTTTTTT	CASTIRPATNEKLFF
TRBJ1-2	14	many	TRBD1	TRBV7-8	TGTGCCAGCAGCTTAGGGGACAGGGGCCATGGCTACACCTTC	CASSLGDRGHGYTF
TRBJ2-1	18	-	-	TRBV11-2	TGTGCCAGCAGTCCACCCCCCCCGGCGGGCAGCTCCTACAATGAGCAGTTCTTC	CASSPPPPAGSSYNEQFF
TRBJ1-6	15	-	TRBD1	TRBV19	TGTGCCAGTAATAGGGGGACAGCCAATAATTCACCCCTCCACTTT	CASNRGTANNSPLHF
TRBJ2-7	14	many	TRBD2	TRBV20-1	TGCAGTGCTAGAGAGGGAGGGGAGACCTACGAGCAGTACTTC	CSAREGGETYEQYF
TRBJ2-7	14	many	-	TRBV20-1	TGCAGTGCCCACCGGGACCCCGACTCCTACGAGCAGTACTTC	CSAHRDPDSYEQYF
TRBJ1-2	15	-	-	TRBV5-4	TGTGCCAGCAGCGCTAACAGGGAGCGTAGCTATGGCTACACCTTC	CASSANRERSYGYTF
TRBJ1-1	16	many	TRBD1	TRBV11-2	TGTGCCAGCAGCCCAAGCCAAGGGGGCCTGGGCACTGAAGCTTTCTTT	CASSPSQGGLGTEAFF
TRBJ2-1	15	many	TRBD2	TRBV20-1	TGCAGTGCTAGAGATGAGCTAGCGGATTACAATGAGCAGTTCTTC	CSARDELADYNEQFF
TRBJ2-5	15	-	-	TRBV20-1	TGCAGTGCTAGGATACCGACAGGCTACCAAGAGACCCAGTACTTC	CSARIPTGYQETQYF
TRBJ2-3	17	many	-	TRBV5-1	TGCGCCAGCAGCTTGTCCTCTGGACAGCTTGGCGGGGATACGCAGTATTTT	CASSLSSGQLGGDTQYF
TRBJ1-1	14	-	-	TRBV2	TGTGCCAGCAGTGTTGAGGGCCTGAACACTGAAGCTTTCTTT	CASSVEGLNTEAFF
TRBJ2-5	16	-	TRBD2	TRBV7-2	TGTGCCAGCAGCTGGACCGGGACTACCCCCCAAGAGACCCAGTACTTC	CASSWTGTTPQETQYF
TRBJ2-7	14	-	TRBD1	TRBV12-3/TRBV12-4	TGTGCCAGCAGCGACAGGGGATTATCCTACGAGCAGTACTTC	CASSDRGLSYEQYF
TRBJ2-3	13	-	TRBD2	TRBV20-1	TGCAGTGCTGTACTAGCGGGAGTAGATACGCAGTATTTT	CSAVLAGVDTQYF
TRBJ1-5	14	few	-	TRBV20-1	TGCAGTGCAGAACGTACAGGGAAGGGTCAGCCCCAGCATTTT	CSAERTGKGQPQHF
TRBJ1-2	14	-	-	TRBV5-1	TGCGCCAGCAGCTTGATTGATAGCGGGGAGGGCTACACCTTC	CASSLIDSGEGYTF
TRBJ2-1	14	-	-	TRBV11-3	TGTGCCAGCAGCTCCTCGGGACTGCACAATGAGCAGTTCTTC	CASSSSGLHNEQFF
TRBJ1-1	13	many	TRBD1	TRBV20-1	TGCAGTGCTCGAGACAGGGCTTACACTGAAGCTTTCTTT	CSARDRAYTEAFF
TRBJ1-4	14	many	TRBD1	TRBV28	TGTGCCAGCAGTTTCGCCAGGGGGTTTGAAAAACTGTTTTTT	CASSFARGFEKLFF
TRBJ2-1	13	many	-	TRBV11-2	TGTGCCAGCAGCTTAGAAAGGGGTGGGGAGCAGTTCTTC	CASSLERGGEQFF
TRBJ2-2	13	many	-	TRBV6-1	TGTGCCAGCAGAACCAGGGAATCCGGGGAGCTGTTTTTT	CASRTRESGELFF